One sample yielded the 15 T cell receptor beta chains listed below, sequenced in a study of CD8+ T cells in alopecia areata listed by TCRdb under 2018. The time point label, as the study defines it: 4 weeks on oral tofacitinib. This specimen's treatment or condition label, interpreted: oral pan-JAK inhibitor, 5-10 mg twice daily. To prepare the library, the immunoSEQ multiplex PCR assay was applied. RNA was extracted from all samples and reverse transcribed into cDNA, which served as template for TCR sequencing. This is the immuneACCESS table as TCRdb keeps it, with only in-frame sequences that have V and J called. A part of the clones is gone; compared with another copy, unresolved V genes explain less than half, and the rest is unexplained. The sample profile shows around 120,000 clones; 53% of them were found once. The leading ten clones occupy roughly 0.5% of the sample. Source: CD4+ T cells sorted from blood, taken at week 4, from a patient treated with tofacitinib. These receptors came from a human donor with alopecia areata.

Worth noting for this clone: This specimen includes other DNA sequences encoding the same CDR3. The V call is TRBV29-1, the J call TRBJ2-5; possibly TRBD1 or TRBD2 for D (6 bases each). Germline V lookup: CDR1 SQVTM, CDR2 ANQGSEA. V dropped 3 bases and J dropped 5 bases, with 10 bases sitting between them. The CDR3 has 12 residues. The CDR3 is CSVEEGVETQYF. CDR3 sequence (DNA): TGCAGCGTTGAGGAGGGGGTGGAGACCCAGTACTTC.

The chain links TRBV6-6 to TRBJ2-5; TRBD2 agrees at 9 bases. Trimming cost V 7 bases and J 1 base; bases outside gene matches: 7. The CDR3 has 15 residues. Germline CDR1 reads MNHNY; CDR2 reads SVGAGI (reference sequence). CDR3 sequence: CASNPASGVQETQYF. The CDR3 nucleotides read TGTGCCAGCAATCCGGCTAGCGGGGTCCAAGAGACCCAGTACTTC.

The chain carries TRBV7-9 and TRBJ2-7; no definite D call. Looked up from germline, CDR1 is SEHNR and CDR2 is FQNEAQ (reference sequence). This CDR3 spans 12 amino acids. V lost 1 base and J lost 6, with 7 bases in between. The CDR3 sequence is CASSLDWGEQYF. As DNA, the CDR3 is TGTGCCAGCAGCTTAGATTGGGGCGAGCAGTACTTC.

J is TRBJ2-2 and V is TRBV7-8; 8 nucleotides line up with TRBD1. The CDR3 has 14 residues. The germline gives CDR1 SGHVS, CDR2 FQNEAQ. J was trimmed by 5 bases and V by 4 bases; bases with no gene match: 3. The CDR3 protein is CASSSDRETGELFF. CDR3 DNA sequence: TGTGCCAGCAGCTCGGACAGGGAAACCGGGGAGCTGTTTTTT. Full variable domain (rest looked up from reference TRBV7-8 and TRBJ2-2): GAGVSQSPRYKVAKRGQDVALRCDPISGHVSLFWYQQALGQGPEFLTYFQNEAQLDKSGLPSDRFFAERPEGSVSTLKIQRTQQEDSAVYLCASSSDRETGELFFGEGSRLTVL.

The rearrangement joins TRBV5-4 to TRBJ1-5, with 7 bases matching TRBD1. Germline lookup yields CDR1 SGHNT and CDR2 YYREEE (reference sequence). The CDR3 runs to 17 residues. The junction had 12 bases not matched to a gene; V was cut back by 3 bases and J by 3 bases. This CDR3 reads CASSSTKLDRDNQPQHF. In DNA, the CDR3 is TGTGCCAGCAGCTCGACGAAACTTGACAGGGACAATCAGCCCCAGCATTTT.

The chain carries TRBV2 and TRBJ2-1; 7 bases map to TRBD1. Germline assignment: CDR1 SNHLY and CDR2 FYNNEI. The CDR3 is 14 amino acids. V lost 6 bases and J lost 5; bases outside the gene matches: 7. Here the CDR3 DNA reads TGTGCCAGCAGGCACGACAGGGTAAACAATGAGCAGTTCTTC. This translates into CASRHDRVNNEQFF.

The chain uses TRBV4-1 and TRBJ2-1; 10 bases match TRBD2. The CDR3 sequence is 15 residues long. The germline V gene has CDR1 MGHRA and CDR2 YSYEKL. Trimming removed 6 bases from V and 3 bases from J; junction bases left unmatched: 5. In DNA form, the CDR3 reads TGCGCCAGCAGAAGAGCGGGAGGGGACTACAATGAGCAGTTCTTC. Protein sequence: CASRRAGGDYNEQFF.

This chain links TRBV6-5 with TRBJ1-6; D is uncertain. V lost 5 bases and J 9 bases, leaving 11 bases between the germline ends. This CDR3 is built from 13 residues. Germline values: CDR1 MNHEY, CDR2 SVGAGI. The DNA for the CDR3 is TGTGCCAGCAGTCAACAGATGACTTCACCCCTCCACTTT. Translated, it gives CASSQQMTSPLHF.

This clone was detected only a few times. The V call is TRBV6-1, the J call TRBJ2-5; weak D call: TRBD1 (5 bases). The CDR3 extends over 13 amino acids. Per germline, CDR1 MNHNS and CDR2 SASEGT. V dropped 7 bases and J dropped 1 base, with 10 bases sitting between them. CDR3 nucleotides: TGTGCCAGCACGGCAGGGTTCCAAGAGACCCAGTACTTC. Its protein is CASTAGFQETQYF.

The chain combines TRBV16 with TRBJ1-2; D is uncertain. The CDR3 totals 14 residues. The V gene's germline CDR1 is KGHSY and CDR2 FQNENV. Trimming left V 0 bases short and J 8 bases short, with 13 bases between. CDR3 nucleotide sequence: TGTGCCAGCAGCCAATCCACAGTAAGAGGGGGCTACACCTTC. It codes for CASSQSTVRGGYTF.

The chain is built from TRBV5-1 and TRBJ1-1, with D maybe TRBD1 (6 bases). Trimming removed 5 bases from V and 3 bases from J, with 20 bases in between. CDR1 is SGHRS and CDR2 is YFSETQ in the germline V gene. This CDR3 has 16 residues. The CDR3 DNA follows: TGCGCCAGCAGTCCGGGGTTACAGGGTTTTGACACTGAAGCTTTCTTT. Amino acids: CASSPGLQGFDTEAFF.

The V gene is TRBV29-1, the J gene TRBJ1-5; no definite D call. Germline assignment: CDR1 SQVTM and CDR2 ANQGSEA. This CDR3 is 14 amino acids long. V was pared by 4 bases and J by 0 bases, with 10 bases between. CDR3 nucleotide sequence: TGCAGCGTTGTGGAAAGAGATAGCAATCAGCCCCAGCATTTT. Translating gives CSVVERDSNQPQHF.

The V and J genes are TRBV29-1 and TRBJ2-7; no clear D gene. Deletions cut 6 bases from V and 1 base from J, with 7 bases between. The CDR3 spans 11 residues. CDR1 and CDR2 from the germline V gene are SQVTM and ANQGSEA. Written as DNA, the CDR3 is TGCAGCGTGACTCAATCCTACGAGCAGTACTTC. This codes for CSVTQSYEQYF.

This clone occurred a few times. CDR3 sequence: CAWSGQGGVRFAGELFF. The CDR3 nucleotides are TGTGCCTGGAGTGGACAGGGCGGGGTACGATTCGCCGGGGAGCTGTTTTTT. This sequence joins TRBV30 and TRBJ2-2, with a tentative D call TRBD1 (7 bases). This CDR3 is 17 amino acids long. Germline-derived CDR1 and CDR2 are GTSNPN and SVGIG (reference sequence). The V gene lost 1 base and the J gene lost 6 bases, with 21 bases spanning the gap.

The rearrangement joins TRBV7-2 to TRBJ2-5; D not certain. Germline V CDR1 and CDR2: SGHTA, FQGNSA. The CDR3 consists of 15 residues. The V gene lost 0 bases and the J gene lost 4 bases, with 12 bases spanning the gap. This CDR3 reads CASSLAAKPLETQYF. The CDR3 bases are TGTGCCAGCAGCTTAGCGGCTAAGCCCCTAGAGACCCAGTACTTC.